Reported below is one T cell receptor (beta chain). The junction differs from germline at one of its ends, possibly a read error. The record originates from a study of blood T cell repertoires in COVID-19. Whole-study context: COVID-19 samples collected from the United States, Italy and Spain covered acute and convalescent phases. Sources were T cells, B-cell-depleted T cells, or PBMCs; the material itself was cDNA or gDNA.

Method: immunoSEQ multiplex PCR; TCRdb's copy keeps in-frame clones and lacks some. In the table there are about 250,000 clones, roughly 85% of which are singletons. CDR3 length equals 14 residues. The receptor was isolated from a man aged 45 to 65 with active or convalescent COVID-19. The material sequenced was peripheral blood. This chain links TRBV5-3 with TRBJ2-4; possible D gene TRBD1, 5 bases. TRBV5-3 belongs to the ORF category, with a function that is uncertain. CDR3 loop: CVRSPTVSKNIQYF. DNA of the CDR3: TGTGTCAGAAGCCCGACAGTTTCCAAAAACATTCAGTACTTC.